This T cell receptor beta chain appears in the sequencing data of a study of cytomegalovirus exposure and HLA in healthy donors. Study context: About 180 million T cells yielded 100 million or so unique TCR beta sequences in earlier analysis. Study conclusions and caveats: There were 150 to 200 TCR beta chains listed as cytomegalovirus-associated.

PCR involved 60 Vbeta and 13 Jbeta primers. Method: immunoSEQ multiplex PCR; TCRdb's copy keeps in-frame clones and lacks some. Of 200,000 to 250,000 clones in the sample, approximately 81% were seen once. Comments on this clone: What it recognizes is unknown.

The CDR3 runs to 15 residues. J gave up 4 bases and V 5 bases, and 5 bases lay outside the gene matches. Germline V lookup: CDR1 SGHTA, CDR2 FQGTGA. The rearrangement joins TRBV7-3 to TRBJ2-1; 10 bases agree with TRBD2. The receptor comes from a human donor in good health. Sequencing input: PBMCs. The CDR3: CASSLGLAVYNEQFF. The CDR3 DNA follows: TGTGCCAGCAGCCTAGGACTAGCGGTGTACAATGAGCAGTTCTTC. Full variable domain (missing parts from reference TRBV7-3 and TRBJ2-1): GAGVSQTPSNKVTEKGKYVELRCDPISGHTALYWYRQSLGQGPEFLIYFQGTGAADDSGLPNDRFFAVRPEGSVSTLKIQRTERGDSAVYLCASSLGLAVYNEQFFGPGTRLTVL.